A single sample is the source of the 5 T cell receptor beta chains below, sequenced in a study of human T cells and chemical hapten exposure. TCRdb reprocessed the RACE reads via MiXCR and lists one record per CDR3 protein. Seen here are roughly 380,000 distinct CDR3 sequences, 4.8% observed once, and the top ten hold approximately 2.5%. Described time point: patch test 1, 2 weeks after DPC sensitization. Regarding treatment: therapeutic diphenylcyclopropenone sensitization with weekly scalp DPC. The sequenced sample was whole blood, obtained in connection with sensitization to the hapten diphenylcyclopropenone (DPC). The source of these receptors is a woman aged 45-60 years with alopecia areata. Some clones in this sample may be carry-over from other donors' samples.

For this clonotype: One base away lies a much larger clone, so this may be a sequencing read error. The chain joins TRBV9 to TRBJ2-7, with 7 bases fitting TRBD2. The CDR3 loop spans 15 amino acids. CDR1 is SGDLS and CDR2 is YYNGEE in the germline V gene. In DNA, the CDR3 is TGTACCAGCAGCGTAGCTAGCGGTGACTCCTACGAGCAGTACTTC. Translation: CTSSVASGDSYEQYF.

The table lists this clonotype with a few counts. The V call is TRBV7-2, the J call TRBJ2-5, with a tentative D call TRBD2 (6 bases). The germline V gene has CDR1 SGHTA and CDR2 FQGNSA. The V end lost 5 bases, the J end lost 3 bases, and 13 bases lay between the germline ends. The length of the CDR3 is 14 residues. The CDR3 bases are TGTGCCAGCAGCCCTGGGACTGATGAAGAGACCCAGTACTTC. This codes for CASSPGTDEETQYF.

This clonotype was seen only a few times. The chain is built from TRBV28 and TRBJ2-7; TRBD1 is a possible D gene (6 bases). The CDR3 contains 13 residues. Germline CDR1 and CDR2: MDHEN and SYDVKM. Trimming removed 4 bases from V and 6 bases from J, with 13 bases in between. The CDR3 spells CASSWRSGAEQYF. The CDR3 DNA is TGTGCCAGCAGTTGGAGATCAGGGGCCGAGCAGTACTTC.

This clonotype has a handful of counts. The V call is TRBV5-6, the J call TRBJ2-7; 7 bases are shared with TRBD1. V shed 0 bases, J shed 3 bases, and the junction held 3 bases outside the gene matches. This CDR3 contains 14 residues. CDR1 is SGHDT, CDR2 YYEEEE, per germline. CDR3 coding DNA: TGTGCCAGCAGCTTGGAAGGGGGCGGCTACGAGCAGTACTTC. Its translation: CASSLEGGGYEQYF.

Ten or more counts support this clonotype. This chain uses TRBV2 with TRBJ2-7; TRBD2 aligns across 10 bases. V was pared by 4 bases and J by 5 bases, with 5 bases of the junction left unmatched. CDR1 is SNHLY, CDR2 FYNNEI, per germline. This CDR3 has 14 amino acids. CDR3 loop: CASSGPGTSDEQYF. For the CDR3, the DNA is TGTGCCAGCAGTGGGCCCGGGACTAGCGACGAGCAGTACTTC.